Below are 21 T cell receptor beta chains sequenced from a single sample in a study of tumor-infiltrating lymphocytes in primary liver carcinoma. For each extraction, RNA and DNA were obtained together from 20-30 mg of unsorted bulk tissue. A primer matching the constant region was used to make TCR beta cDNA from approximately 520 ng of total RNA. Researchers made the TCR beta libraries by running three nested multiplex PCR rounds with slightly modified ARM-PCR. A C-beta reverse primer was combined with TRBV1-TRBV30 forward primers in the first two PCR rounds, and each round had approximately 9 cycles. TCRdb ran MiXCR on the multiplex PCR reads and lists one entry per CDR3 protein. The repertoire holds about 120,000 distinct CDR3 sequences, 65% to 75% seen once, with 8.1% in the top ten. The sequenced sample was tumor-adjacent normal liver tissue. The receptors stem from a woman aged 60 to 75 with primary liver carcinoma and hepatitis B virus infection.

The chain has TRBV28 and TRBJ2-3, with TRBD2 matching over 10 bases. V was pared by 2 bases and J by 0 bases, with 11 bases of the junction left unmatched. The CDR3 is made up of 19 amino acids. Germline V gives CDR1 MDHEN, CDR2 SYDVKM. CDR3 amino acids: CASSLPTKREGASTDTQYF. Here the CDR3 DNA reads TGTGCCAGCAGTTTACCTACTAAGCGGGAGGGTGCTAGCACAGATACGCAGTATTTT.

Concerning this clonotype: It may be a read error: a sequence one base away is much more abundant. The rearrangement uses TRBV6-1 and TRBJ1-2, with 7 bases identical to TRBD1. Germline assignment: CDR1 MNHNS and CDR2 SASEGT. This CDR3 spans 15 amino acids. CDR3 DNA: TGTGTCAGCAGTGAAGGGCAGGGGGTACTCCATGGCTACACCTTC. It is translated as CVSSEGQGVLHGYTF.

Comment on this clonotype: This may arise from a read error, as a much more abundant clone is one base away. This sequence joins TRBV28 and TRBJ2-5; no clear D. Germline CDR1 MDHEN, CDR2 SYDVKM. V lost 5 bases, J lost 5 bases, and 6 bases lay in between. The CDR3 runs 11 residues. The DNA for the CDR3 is TGTGCCAGCAGTACCCCTGAGACCCAGTACTTC. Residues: CASSTPETQYF.

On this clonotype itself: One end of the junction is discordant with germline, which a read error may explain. CDR3 region: CASSHRASTDTQYF. DNA of the CDR3: TGTGCTAGCAGTCACCGGGCAAGCACAGATACGCAGTATTTT. The gene calls are TRBV5-5 and TRBJ2-3, with no clear D. The CDR3 totals 14 residues. Per the germline V gene, CDR1 is SGHKS and CDR2 is YYEKEE (reference sequence).

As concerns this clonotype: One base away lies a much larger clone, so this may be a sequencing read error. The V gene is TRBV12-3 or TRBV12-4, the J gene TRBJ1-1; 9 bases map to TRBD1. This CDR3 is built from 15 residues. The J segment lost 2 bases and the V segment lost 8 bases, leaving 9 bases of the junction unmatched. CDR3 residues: CASRSGTGFNTEAFF. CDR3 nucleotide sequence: TGTGCCAGCCGATCGGGGACAGGGTTTAACACTGAAGCTTTCTTT.

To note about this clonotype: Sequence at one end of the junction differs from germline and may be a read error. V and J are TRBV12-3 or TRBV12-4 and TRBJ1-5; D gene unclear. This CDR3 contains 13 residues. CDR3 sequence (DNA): TGTGCGAGCAGCGTCGGAGGGCAGCAGCCCCGGCATTTT. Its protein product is CASSVGGQQPRHF.

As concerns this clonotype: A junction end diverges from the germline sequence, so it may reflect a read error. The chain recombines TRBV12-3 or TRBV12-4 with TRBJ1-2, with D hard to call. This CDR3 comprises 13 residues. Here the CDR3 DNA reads TGTGCCAGCAGTCTGCGGACCTTCTATGGCTACACTTTC. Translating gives CASSLRTFYGYTF.

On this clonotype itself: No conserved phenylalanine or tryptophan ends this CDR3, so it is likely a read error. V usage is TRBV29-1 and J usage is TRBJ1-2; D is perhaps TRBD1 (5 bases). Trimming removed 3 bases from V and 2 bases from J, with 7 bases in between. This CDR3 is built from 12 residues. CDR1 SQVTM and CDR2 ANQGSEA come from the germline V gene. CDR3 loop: CSVDPGNYGYTY. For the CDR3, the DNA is TGCAGCGTTGATCCAGGGAACTATGGCTACACCTAC.

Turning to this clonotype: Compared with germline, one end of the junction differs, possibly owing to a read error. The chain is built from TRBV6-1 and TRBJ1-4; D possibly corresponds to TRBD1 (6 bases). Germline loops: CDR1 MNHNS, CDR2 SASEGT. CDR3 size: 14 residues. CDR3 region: CTSSGGGADEKLFF. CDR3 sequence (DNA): TGCACCAGCAGTGGAGGGGGGGCCGATGAAAAACTGTTTTTT.

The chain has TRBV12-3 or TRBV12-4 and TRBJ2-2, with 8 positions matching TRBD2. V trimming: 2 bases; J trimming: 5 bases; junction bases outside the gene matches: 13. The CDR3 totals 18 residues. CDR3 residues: CASSLRVTGGLRTGELFF. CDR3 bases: TGTGCCAGCAGTTTACGGGTAACGGGAGGGCTTCGGACCGGGGAGCTGTTTTTT.

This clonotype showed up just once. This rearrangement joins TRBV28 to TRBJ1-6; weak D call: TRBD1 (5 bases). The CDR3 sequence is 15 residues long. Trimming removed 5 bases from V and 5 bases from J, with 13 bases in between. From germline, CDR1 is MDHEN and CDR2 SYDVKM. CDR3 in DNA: TGTGCCAGCAGTCCCGGGGCATCTGATAATTCACCCCTCCACTTT. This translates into CASSPGASDNSPLHF.

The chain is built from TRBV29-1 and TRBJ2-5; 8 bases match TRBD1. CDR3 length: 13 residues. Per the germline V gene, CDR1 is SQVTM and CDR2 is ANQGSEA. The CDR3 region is CRTGQGLGETQYF. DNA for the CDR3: TGCAGGACCGGACAGGGCTTAGGGGAGACCCAGTACTTC.

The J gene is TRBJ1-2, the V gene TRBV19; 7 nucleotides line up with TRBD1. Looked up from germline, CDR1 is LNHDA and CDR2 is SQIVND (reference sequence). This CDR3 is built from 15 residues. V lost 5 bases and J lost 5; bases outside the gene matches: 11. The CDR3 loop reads CASSPPTGLLYGYTF. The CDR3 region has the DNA TGTGCCAGTAGTCCGCCGACAGGGCTACTTTATGGCTACACCTTC.

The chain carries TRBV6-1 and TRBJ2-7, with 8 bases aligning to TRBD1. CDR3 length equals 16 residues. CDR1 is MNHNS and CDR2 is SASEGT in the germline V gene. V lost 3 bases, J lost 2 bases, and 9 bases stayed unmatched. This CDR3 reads CASSDSPDRAPYEQYF. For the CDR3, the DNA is TGTGCCAGCAGTGATTCACCGGACAGGGCTCCCTACGAGCAGTACTTC.

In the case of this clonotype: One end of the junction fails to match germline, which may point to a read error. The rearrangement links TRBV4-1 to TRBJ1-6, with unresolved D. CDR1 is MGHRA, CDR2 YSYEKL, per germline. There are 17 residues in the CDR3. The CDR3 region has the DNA TGCACCAGCAGCCAAGTTAGTGGCGGGCTTTCCAGTTCACCCCTCCACTTT. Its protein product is CTSSQVSGGLSSSPLHF.

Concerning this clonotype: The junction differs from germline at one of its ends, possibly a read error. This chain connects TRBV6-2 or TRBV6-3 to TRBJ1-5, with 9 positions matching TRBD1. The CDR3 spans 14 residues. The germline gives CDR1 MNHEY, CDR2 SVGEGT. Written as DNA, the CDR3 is TGTGCCAGCAGTAGGACAGGGGCCCTGAGGCCCGAGCATTTT. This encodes CASSRTGALRPEHF.

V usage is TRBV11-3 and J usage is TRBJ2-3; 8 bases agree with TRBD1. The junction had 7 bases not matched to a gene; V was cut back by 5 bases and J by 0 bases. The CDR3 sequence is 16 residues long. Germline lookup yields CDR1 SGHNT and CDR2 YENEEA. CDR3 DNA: TGTGCCAGCAGCCCACGACAGGGGCCAAGCACAGATACGCAGTATTTT. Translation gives CASSPRQGPSTDTQYF.

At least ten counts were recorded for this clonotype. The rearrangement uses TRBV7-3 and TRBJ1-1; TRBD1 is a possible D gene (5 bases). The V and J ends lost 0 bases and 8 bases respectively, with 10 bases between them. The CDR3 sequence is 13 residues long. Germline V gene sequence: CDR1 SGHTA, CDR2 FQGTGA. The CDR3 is CASSLTGGGEAFF. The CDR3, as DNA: TGTGCCAGCAGCTTAACTGGGGGGGGAGAAGCTTTCTTT.

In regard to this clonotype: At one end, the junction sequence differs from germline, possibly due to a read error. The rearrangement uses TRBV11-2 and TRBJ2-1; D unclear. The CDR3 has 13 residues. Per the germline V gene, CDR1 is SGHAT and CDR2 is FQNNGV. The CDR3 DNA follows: TGTGCCAACAGCTCATTGCAGAGCAATAAGCAGTTCTTC. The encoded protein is CANSSLQSNKQFF.

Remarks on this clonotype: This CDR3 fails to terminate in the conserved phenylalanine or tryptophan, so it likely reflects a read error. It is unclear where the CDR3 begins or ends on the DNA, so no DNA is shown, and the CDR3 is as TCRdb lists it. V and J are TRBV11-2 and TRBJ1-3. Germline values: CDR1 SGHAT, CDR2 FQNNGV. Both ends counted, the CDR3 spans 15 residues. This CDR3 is CASSLEPSSRNTTYS.

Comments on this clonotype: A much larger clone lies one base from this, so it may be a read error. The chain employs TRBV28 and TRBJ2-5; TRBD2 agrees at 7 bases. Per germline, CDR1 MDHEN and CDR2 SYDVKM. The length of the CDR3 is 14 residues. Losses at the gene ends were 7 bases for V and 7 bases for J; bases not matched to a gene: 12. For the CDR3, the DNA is TGTGCCAGCACTTCCGGGGGGACCTTCGGGACCCAGTACTTC. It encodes CASTSGGTFGTQYF. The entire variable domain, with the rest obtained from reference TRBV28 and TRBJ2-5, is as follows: DVKVTQSSRYLVKRTGEKVFLECVQDMDHENMFWYRQDPGLGLRLIYFSYDVKMKEKGDIPEGYSVSREKKERFSLILESASTNQTSMYLCASTSGGTFGTQYFGPGTRLLVL.